One and the same sample provided the 32 T cell receptor beta chains below, sequenced in a study of CD8 T cells in Susac syndrome. A quantity of about 0.5 to 1 ug RNA underwent reverse transcription using random hexamers. One entry per CDR3 protein, called by TCRdb with MiXCR from the immunoSEQ multiplex PCR reads. The table records approximately 300,000 distinct CDR3 sequences, about nine tenths of them present only once. What was sequenced was CD8+ T cells from PBMCs. The source of these receptors is a human donor with multiple sclerosis.

The J gene is TRBJ2-3, the V gene TRBV29-1, with D maybe TRBD1 (7 bases). This CDR3 is built from 14 residues. Looked up from germline, CDR1 is SQVTM and CDR2 is ANQGSEA. The V end was cut by 3 bases, the J end by 6 bases, with 16 bases between. CDR3 protein: CSVEEGAVRDTQYF. Written as DNA, the CDR3 is TGCAGCGTTGAGGAGGGGGCGGTACGGGATACGCAGTATTTT.

The CDR3 protein is CASSVAGGQDTQYF. For the CDR3, the DNA is TGTGCCAGCAGCGTAGCTGGGGGGCAAGATACGCAGTATTTT. The chain recombines TRBV9 with TRBJ2-3; D possibly uses TRBD1 or TRBD2 (6 bases each). Trimming left V 0 bases short and J 5 bases short, with 10 bases between. CDR1 SGDLS and CDR2 YYNGEE come from the germline V gene. This CDR3 is 14 amino acids long.

The CDR3 here is CASRPGLQETQYF. The CDR3, as DNA: TGTGCCAGTCGGCCGGGACTACAAGAGACCCAGTACTTC. The V gene is TRBV7-9, the J gene TRBJ2-5; the match to TRBD2 covers 7 bases. Germline lookup yields CDR1 SEHNR and CDR2 FQNEAQ (reference sequence). V trimming: 9 bases; J trimming: 2 bases; junction bases outside the gene matches: 6. CDR3 length: 13 residues.

V and J are TRBV5-4 and TRBJ1-4, with D unclear. Germline CDR1 is SGHNT and CDR2 is YYREEE (reference sequence). V was cut by 0 bases and J by 5 bases, with 17 bases left in between. The CDR3 is 17 residues long. The CDR3 nucleotides read TGTGCCAGCAGCTTGGGATTGCCTGGGGATGTAAATGAAAAACTGTTTTTT. Amino acids: CASSLGLPGDVNEKLFF.

This clonotype was counted between two and nine times. The chain uses TRBV5-1 and TRBJ2-1, with 7 bases aligning to TRBD1. Looked up from germline, CDR1 is SGHRS and CDR2 is YFSETQ. J lost 3 bases, V lost 2 bases, and 5 bases had no gene match. The CDR3 has 15 residues. Written as DNA, the CDR3 is TGCGCCAGCAGCTTAGGGGGCTGGGACTACAATGAGCAGTTCTTC. This codes for CASSLGGWDYNEQFF. Using reference TRBV5-1 and TRBJ2-1 for the parts outside the CDR3, the full variable domain is KAGVTQTPRYLIKTRGQQVTLSCSPISGHRSVSWYQQTPGQGLQFLFEYFSETQRNKGNFPGRFSGRQFSNSRSEMNVSTLELGDSALYLCASSLGGWDYNEQFFGPGTRLTVL.

The chain combines TRBV4-3 with TRBJ2-7; D unresolved. This CDR3 contains 13 residues. The V end was cut by 0 bases, the J end by 1 base, with 4 bases between. CDR1 LGHNA and CDR2 YSLEER come from the germline V gene. CDR3 residues: CASSQDASYEQYF. The CDR3 coding sequence is TGCGCCAGCAGCCAAGATGCGTCCTACGAGCAGTACTTC.

This chain uses TRBV4-2 with TRBJ2-3; TRBD2 agrees at 10 bases. After removal of 1 base from V and 4 bases from J, the junction contained 5 bases not matched to a gene. Germline CDR1 LGHNA, CDR2 YNFKEQ. This CDR3 has 16 amino acids. CDR3 residues: CASSQAKAGGPDTQYF. The DNA of the CDR3 is TGTGCCAGCAGCCAAGCTAAAGCGGGGGGGCCAGATACGCAGTATTTT.

The CDR3 DNA sequence: TGCGCCAGCAGACCGACTAGCGGGAATTCGAACGAGCAGTACTTC. Protein sequence: CASRPTSGNSNEQYF. The V gene is TRBV5-1, the J gene TRBJ2-7; 11 positions agree with TRBD2. J was trimmed by 5 bases and V by 5 bases; bases with no gene match: 9. The CDR3 runs to 15 residues. Germline V CDR1 and CDR2: SGHRS, YFSETQ.

The rearrangement uses TRBV9 and TRBJ1-1; 8 nucleotides match TRBD1. Germline CDR1 and CDR2: SGDLS and YYNGEE. V dropped 2 bases and J dropped 0; count of bases not matched to a gene: 3. The CDR3 loop spans 15 amino acids. Here the CDR3 DNA reads TGTGCCAGCAGCGTGGCAGGGGGCCTGAACACTGAAGCTTTCTTT. Translation gives CASSVAGGLNTEAFF.

The rearrangement links TRBV20-1 to TRBJ1-1; maybe TRBD1 (5 bases). From germline, CDR1 is DFQATT and CDR2 SNEGSKA (reference sequence). Trimming shortened V by 6 bases and J by 6 bases, and 17 bases separated the two germline ends. CDR3 length: 13 residues. For the CDR3, the DNA is TGCAGTGCCGACCAGCTAGGGGTTGCTGAAGCTTTCTTT. Amino acid sequence: CSADQLGVAEAFF.

The chain joins TRBV20-1 to TRBJ2-1; 13 bases fit TRBD2. V shed 0 bases, J shed 4 bases, and the junction held 15 bases outside the gene matches. CDR3 size: 20 residues. Per germline, CDR1 DFQATT and CDR2 SNEGSKA (reference sequence). The CDR3 DNA sequence: TGCAGTGCTAGAGATCTAGGGACTAGCGGGAAACAGGGGGGTTACAATGAGCAGTTCTTC. As protein: CSARDLGTSGKQGGYNEQFF.

This clonotype was detected only a few times. This rearrangement joins TRBV18 to TRBJ2-7; the D is unclear. The CDR3 has 13 amino acids. Germline V gene data show CDR1 as KGHSH and CDR2 as LQKENI. The ends were cut back, 3 bases at V and 5 bases at J, with 11 bases in the middle. For the CDR3, the DNA is TGTGCCAGCTCACCTGATGGTAGGGACGAGCAGTACTTC. It is translated as CASSPDGRDEQYF.

The gene calls are TRBV7-6 and TRBJ1-1, with unresolved D. The CDR3 is 14 amino acids. Germline assignment: CDR1 SGHVS and CDR2 FNYEAQ. Trimming took off 1 base at V and 6 bases at J, with 12 bases between the two ends. The CDR3 loop reads CASSLGVGDAEAFF. CDR3 bases: TGTGCCAGCAGCTTAGGGGTAGGAGACGCTGAAGCTTTCTTT.

The CDR3 nucleotides read TGTGCCAGCAGCTCCTCCCCTCGGGAGCTAGTCTATGGCTACACCTTC. This sequence encodes CASSSSPRELVYGYTF. The chain carries TRBV9 and TRBJ1-2, with D uncertain. The ends were cut back, 4 bases at V and 4 bases at J, with 20 bases in the middle. CDR3 length equals 16 residues. Germline CDR1 SGDLS, CDR2 YYNGEE.

This sequence joins TRBV28 and TRBJ1-1; 9 positions agree with TRBD1. Per germline, CDR1 MDHEN and CDR2 SYDVKM. After removal of 8 bases from V and 0 bases from J, the junction contained 10 bases not matched to a gene. The CDR3 extends over 16 amino acids. The CDR3 DNA reads TGTGCCAGCTCCAGGACAGGGGAGGGCATGAACACTGAAGCTTTCTTT. The encoded protein is CASSRTGEGMNTEAFF.

This sequence joins TRBV4-1 and TRBJ1-1; 7 nucleotides align to TRBD1. The V gene's germline CDR1 is MGHRA and CDR2 YSYEKL. After removal of 4 bases from V and 5 bases from J, the junction contained 10 bases not matched to a gene. There are 15 residues in the CDR3. The CDR3 DNA is TGCGCCAGCAGCCTGGGCCAGGGGGTGATGACTGAAGCTTTCTTT. It codes for CASSLGQGVMTEAFF.

The chain is built from TRBV7-2 and TRBJ2-1, with TRBD2 matching over 10 bases. The CDR3 has 15 residues. Unmatched junction bases numbered 3, after V lost 3 bases and J lost 4 bases. Germline V gene data show CDR1 as SGHTA and CDR2 as FQGNSA. The CDR3 is CASSLTSGRYNEQFF. The CDR3 nucleotides are TGTGCCAGCAGCTTGACTAGCGGGCGGTACAATGAGCAGTTCTTC.

V and J are TRBV5-1 and TRBJ2-3, with D possibly being TRBD2 (6 bases). Germline V gene data show CDR1 as SGHRS and CDR2 as YFSETQ. With 3 bases removed from V and 0 bases from J, the gap between germline ends came to 17 bases. The CDR3 is 17 amino acids. Here the CDR3 reads CASSSHLGTPSTDTQYF. The DNA for the CDR3 is TGCGCCAGCAGCTCTCACCTCGGGACTCCGAGCACAGATACGCAGTATTTT.

The chain uses TRBV9 and TRBJ2-1; 13 nucleotides align to TRBD2. The CDR3 runs to 18 residues. From germline, CDR1 is SGDLS and CDR2 YYNGEE. With 3 bases clipped from V and 6 bases from J, the junction kept 12 bases outside the gene matches. The CDR3 DNA reads as TGTGCCAGCAGCGAGGAGAGAACCGGGACTAGCGGGATCAATGAGCAGTTCTTC. It yields the protein CASSEERTGTSGINEQFF.

The chain couples TRBV28 to TRBJ2-1; 14 bases map to TRBD2. CDR1 is MDHEN and CDR2 is SYDVKM in the germline V gene. With 2 bases clipped from V and 6 bases from J, the junction kept 3 bases outside the gene matches. The CDR3 spans 16 residues. The CDR3, as DNA: TGTGCCAGCAGTTTACAAGGGACTAGCGGGGGCAATGAGCAGTTCTTC. It specifies CASSLQGTSGGNEQFF.

This clonotype has a single count. The chain recombines TRBV3-1 with TRBJ1-5; tentatively, D is TRBD1 (5 bases). CDR3 length: 18 residues. CDR1 LGHDT and CDR2 YNNKEL come from the germline V gene (reference sequence). The V gene lost 1 base and the J gene lost 2 bases, with 18 bases spanning the gap. The CDR3 coding sequence is TGTGCCAGCAGCCAAGGGCCCGGGACCGGGCATGGCAATCAGCCCCAGCATTTT. Residues: CASSQGPGTGHGNQPQHF. Complete variable domain (other parts from reference TRBV3-1 and TRBJ1-5): DTAVSQTPKYLVTQMGNDKSIKCEQNLGHDTMYWYKQDSKKFLKIMFSYNNKELIINETVPNRFSPKSPDKAHLNLHINSLELGDSAVYFCASSQGPGTGHGNQPQHFGDGTRLSIL.

This rearrangement joins TRBV28 to TRBJ2-7; D perhaps matches TRBD2 (6 bases). The CDR3 is 16 amino acids. V was shortened by 6 bases and J by 1 base, with 19 bases between the two germline ends. Looked up from germline, CDR1 is MDHEN and CDR2 is SYDVKM. CDR3 bases: TGTGCCAGCAGCCCCCCTAGGCGGGACGAGTCCTACGAGCAGTACTTC. This sequence encodes CASSPPRRDESYEQYF.

The chain is built from TRBV6-2 or TRBV6-3 and TRBJ2-5, with TRBD2 matching 11 bases. CDR3 length equals 15 residues. Per the germline V gene, CDR1 is MNHEY and CDR2 is SVGEGT. With V trimmed by 5 bases and J by 4 bases, 6 bases remained unmatched. The DNA of the CDR3 is TGTGCCAGCAGTATCATAGCGGGAGGGGCAGAGACCCAGTACTTC. It specifies CASSIIAGGAETQYF.

J is TRBJ2-7 and V is TRBV4-1; perhaps D is TRBD1 or TRBD2 (5 bases each). Trimming took off 2 bases at V and 4 bases at J, with 18 bases between the two ends. The germline gives CDR1 MGHRA, CDR2 YSYEKL. The CDR3 contains 16 residues. Here the CDR3 DNA reads TGCGCCAGCAGCCAACGACGGGGCATCAGAGATTACGAGCAGTACTTC. It translates to CASSQRRGIRDYEQYF.

The V call is TRBV20-1, the J call TRBJ1-1; D remains ambiguous. Trimming shortened V by 3 bases and J by 6 bases, and 11 bases separated the two germline ends. Germline values: CDR1 DFQATT, CDR2 SNEGSKA (reference sequence). CDR3 size: 12 residues. The DNA of the CDR3 is TGCAGTGCTAGGGCGGGGTTCGCTGAAGCTTTCTTT. Its protein product is CSARAGFAEAFF.

CDR3 bases: TGTGCCAGCGGGAAAAGGGCCTACGAGCAGTACTTC. Encoded protein: CASGKRAYEQYF. The V and J genes are TRBV7-9 and TRBJ2-7; the D is unclear. Germline V gene lookup returns CDR1 SEHNR and CDR2 FQNEAQ (reference sequence). This CDR3 is built from 12 residues. V was cut by 8 bases and J by 2 bases, with 10 bases left in between.

The chain carries TRBV15 and TRBJ2-1, with TRBD1 as a possible D gene (8 bases). Deletions cut 0 bases from V and 7 bases from J, with 22 bases between. Per the germline V gene, CDR1 is LNHNV and CDR2 is YYDKDF (reference sequence). The length of the CDR3 is 18 residues. CDR3 sequence: CATSRDHRGGPGENEQFF. CDR3 DNA: TGTGCCACCAGCAGAGATCACAGGGGGGGACCCGGGGAAAATGAGCAGTTCTTC. The complete variable domain, with remaining parts taken from reference TRBV15 and TRBJ2-1, reads DAMVIQNPRYQVTQFGKPVTLSCSQTLNHNVMYWYQQKSSQAPKLLFHYYDKDFNNEADTPDNFQSRRPNTSFCFLDIRSPGLGDTAMYLCATSRDHRGGPGENEQFFGPGTRLTVL.

This chain uses TRBV20-1 with TRBJ2-2; 8 bases align to TRBD1. Germline V gene sequence: CDR1 DFQATT, CDR2 SNEGSKA (reference sequence). CDR3 length: 16 amino acids. J was trimmed by 1 base and V by 3 bases; bases with no gene match: 7. The DNA of the CDR3 is TGCAGTGCTAGGAAGCCGGACAGGGAGAACACCGGGGAGCTGTTTTTT. It encodes CSARKPDRENTGELFF.

The rearrangement links TRBV6-1 to TRBJ2-1; 7 bases fit TRBD1. The germline V gene encodes CDR1 MNHNS and CDR2 SASEGT. With V trimmed by 5 bases and J by 1 base, 5 bases remained unmatched. This CDR3 contains 15 residues. Here the CDR3 DNA reads TGTGCCAGCAGTAGAGGGACAGAGTCCTACAATGAGCAGTTCTTC. Translated, it gives CASSRGTESYNEQFF.

The chain joins TRBV28 to TRBJ2-1, with D perhaps TRBD1 (5 bases). Germline CDR1 MDHEN, CDR2 SYDVKM. Trimming took 6 bases from V and 4 from J, leaving 13 bases between them. This CDR3 has 14 amino acids. CDR3 bases: TGTGCCAGCAGGGAGACTGGACATTACAATGAGCAGTTCTTC. It encodes CASRETGHYNEQFF.

The chain joins TRBV7-9 to TRBJ1-4; 7 bases map to TRBD1. Trimming at V came to 3 bases and at J to 4 bases, leaving 5 bases not matched to a gene. Looked up from germline, CDR1 is SEHNR and CDR2 is FQNEAQ (reference sequence). This CDR3 has 15 amino acids. The CDR3 nucleotides read TGTGCCAGCAGCTTGATGGACAGGCATAATGAAAAACTGTTTTTT. Protein: CASSLMDRHNEKLFF.

The gene calls are TRBV6-2 or TRBV6-3 and TRBJ2-1; 10 bases agree with TRBD2. Trimming removed 4 bases from V and 6 bases from J; junction bases left unmatched: 6. Germline lookup yields CDR1 MNHEY and CDR2 SVGEGT. This CDR3 has 15 residues. CDR3 DNA: TGTGCCAGCAGTTCAAGACTAGCGGGCTTCAATGAGCAGTTCTTC. It codes for CASSSRLAGFNEQFF.